The T cell receptor beta chain described here comes from a study of read filtering for tumor transcriptome and immune sequencing. Molecular barcoded adaptors covering alpha/delta and beta/gamma chains were used on around 400 ng RNA. Via MiXCR, TCRdb re-called the reads, giving one row per CDR3 protein. The table has 85,000 to 100,000 distinct CDR3 sequences, 20% to 25% seen once. For this clonotype: Compared with germline, one end of the junction differs, possibly owing to a read error.

The receptor was isolated from a donor older than 35 with multiple myeloma. The source material was a population of CD138-negative cells sorted from bone marrow.

As DNA, the CDR3 is TGCGCCAGCGGCTTGGTCTCAGGGGGCTCTGGGGCCAACGTCCTGACTTTC. Translated, it gives CASGLVSGGSGANVLTF. This chain uses TRBV5-1 with TRBJ2-6; TRBD1 matches at 7 bases. CDR3 size: 17 residues. From germline, CDR1 is SGHRS and CDR2 YFSETQ.